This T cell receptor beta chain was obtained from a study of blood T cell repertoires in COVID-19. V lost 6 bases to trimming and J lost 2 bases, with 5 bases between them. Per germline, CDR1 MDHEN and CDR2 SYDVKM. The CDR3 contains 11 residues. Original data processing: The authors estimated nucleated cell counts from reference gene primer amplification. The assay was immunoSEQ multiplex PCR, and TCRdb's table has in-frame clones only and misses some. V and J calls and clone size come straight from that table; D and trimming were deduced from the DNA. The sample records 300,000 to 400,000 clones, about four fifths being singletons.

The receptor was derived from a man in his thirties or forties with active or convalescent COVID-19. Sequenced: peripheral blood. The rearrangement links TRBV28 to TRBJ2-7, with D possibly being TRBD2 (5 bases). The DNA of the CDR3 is TGTGCCAGCAGGGGAGCCTACGAGCAGTACTTC. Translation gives CASRGAYEQYF. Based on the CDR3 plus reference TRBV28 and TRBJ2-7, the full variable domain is DVKVTQSSRYLVKRTGEKVFLECVQDMDHENMFWYRQDPGLGLRLIYFSYDVKMKEKGDIPEGYSVSREKKERFSLILESASTNQTSMYLCASRGAYEQYFGPGTRLTVT.